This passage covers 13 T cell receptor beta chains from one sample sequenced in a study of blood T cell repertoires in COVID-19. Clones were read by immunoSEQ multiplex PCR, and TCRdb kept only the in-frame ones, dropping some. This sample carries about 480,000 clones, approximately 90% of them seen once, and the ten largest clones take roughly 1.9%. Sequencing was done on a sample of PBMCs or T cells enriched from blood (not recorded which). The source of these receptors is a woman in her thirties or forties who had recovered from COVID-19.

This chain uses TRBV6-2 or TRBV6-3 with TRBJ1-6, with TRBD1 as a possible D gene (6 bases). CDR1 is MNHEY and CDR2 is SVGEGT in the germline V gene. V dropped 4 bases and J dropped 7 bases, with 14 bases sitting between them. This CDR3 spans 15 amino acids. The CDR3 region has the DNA TGTGCCAGCAGTTCTTGGAAGAGGGGGAATTCACCCCTCCACTTT. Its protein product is CASSSWKRGNSPLHF.

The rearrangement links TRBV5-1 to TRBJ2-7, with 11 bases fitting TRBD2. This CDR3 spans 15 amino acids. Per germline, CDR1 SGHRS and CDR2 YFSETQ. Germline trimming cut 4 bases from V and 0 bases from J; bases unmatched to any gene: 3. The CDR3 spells CASSTTSGSSYEQYF. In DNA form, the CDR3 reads TGCGCCAGCAGCACCACTAGCGGGAGCTCCTACGAGCAGTACTTC.

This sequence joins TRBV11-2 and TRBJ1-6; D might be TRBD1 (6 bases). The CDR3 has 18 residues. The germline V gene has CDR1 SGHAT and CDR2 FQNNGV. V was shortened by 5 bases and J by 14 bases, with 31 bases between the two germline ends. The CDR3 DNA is TGTGCCAGCAGCATCAAGGGGTCGACATTTGCTGGGACAACGACCCTCCACTTT. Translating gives CASSIKGSTFAGTTTLHF.

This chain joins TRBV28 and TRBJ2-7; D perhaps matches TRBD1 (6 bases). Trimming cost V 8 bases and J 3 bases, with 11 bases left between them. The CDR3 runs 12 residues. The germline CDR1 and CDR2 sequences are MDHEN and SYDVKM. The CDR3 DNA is TGTGCCAGCCGGGACACCTTCTACGAGCAGTACTTC. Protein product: CASRDTFYEQYF.

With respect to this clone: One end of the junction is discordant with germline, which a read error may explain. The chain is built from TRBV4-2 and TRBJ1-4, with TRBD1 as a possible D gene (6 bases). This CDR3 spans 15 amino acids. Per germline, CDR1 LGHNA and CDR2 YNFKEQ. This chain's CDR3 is CASSQEYRANEQLFF. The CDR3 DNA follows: TGTGCCAGCAGCCAAGAATACAGGGCAAATGAACAACTGTTTTTT.

The CDR3 loop reads CASSVVKEGLAGGPGYNEQFF. The CDR3 DNA sequence: TGTGCCAGCAGCGTAGTCAAAGAAGGACTAGCGGGAGGGCCGGGCTACAATGAGCAGTTCTTC. J is TRBJ2-1 and V is TRBV9; TRBD2 matches at 15 bases. The germline V gene encodes CDR1 SGDLS and CDR2 YYNGEE. V lost 0 bases and J lost 3; bases outside the gene matches: 13. The CDR3 covers 21 residues. Filled out from reference TRBV9 and TRBJ2-1, the complete variable domain reads DSGVTQTPKHLITATGQRVTLRCSPRSGDLSVYWYQQSLDQGLQFLIQYYNGEERAKGNILERFSAQQFPDLHSELNLSSLELGDSALYFCASSVVKEGLAGGPGYNEQFFGPGTRLTVL.

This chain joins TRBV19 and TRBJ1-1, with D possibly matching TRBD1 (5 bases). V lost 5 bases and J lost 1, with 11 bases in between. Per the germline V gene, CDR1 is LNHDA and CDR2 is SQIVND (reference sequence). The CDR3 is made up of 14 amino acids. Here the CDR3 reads CASSPRQWNTEAFF. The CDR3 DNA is TGTGCCAGTAGTCCCCGACAGTGGAACACTGAAGCTTTCTTT.

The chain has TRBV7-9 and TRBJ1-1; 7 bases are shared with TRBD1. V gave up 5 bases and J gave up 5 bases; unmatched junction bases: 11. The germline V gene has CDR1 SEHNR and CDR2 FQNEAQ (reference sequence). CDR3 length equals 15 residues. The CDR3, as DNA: TGTGCCAGCAGCCCCCGGGACAGAACATTAACTGAAGCTTTCTTT. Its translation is CASSPRDRTLTEAFF.

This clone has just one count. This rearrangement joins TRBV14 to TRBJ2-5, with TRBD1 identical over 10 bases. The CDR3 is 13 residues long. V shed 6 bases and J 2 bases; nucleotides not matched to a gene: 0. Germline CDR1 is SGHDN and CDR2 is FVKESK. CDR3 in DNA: TGTGCCAGCAGGGGACAGGGGCAAGAGACCCAGTACTTC. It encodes CASRGQGQETQYF.

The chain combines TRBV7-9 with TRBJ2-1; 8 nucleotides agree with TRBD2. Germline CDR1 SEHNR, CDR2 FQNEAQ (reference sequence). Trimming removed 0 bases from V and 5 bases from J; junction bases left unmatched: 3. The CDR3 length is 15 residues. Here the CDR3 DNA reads TGTGCCAGCAGCTTAGCTAGCGGGAATAACAATGAGCAGTTCTTC. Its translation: CASSLASGNNNEQFF.

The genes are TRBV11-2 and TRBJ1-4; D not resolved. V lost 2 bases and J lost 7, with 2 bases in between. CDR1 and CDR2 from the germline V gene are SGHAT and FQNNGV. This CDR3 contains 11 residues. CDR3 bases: TGTGCCAGCAGCTTACGTGAAAAACTGTTTTTT. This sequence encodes CASSLREKLFF.

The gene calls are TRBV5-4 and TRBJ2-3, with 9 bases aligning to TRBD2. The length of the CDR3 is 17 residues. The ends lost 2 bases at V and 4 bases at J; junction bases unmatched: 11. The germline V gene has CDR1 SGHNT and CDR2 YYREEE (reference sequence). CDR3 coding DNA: TGTGCCAGCAGCTTAGTGGGTAGCGGGAGTCAGGCAGATACGCAGTATTTT. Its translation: CASSLVGSGSQADTQYF. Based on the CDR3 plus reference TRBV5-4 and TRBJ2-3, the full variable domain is ETGVTQSPTHLIKTRGQQVTLRCSSQSGHNTVSWYQQALGQGPQFIFQYYREEENGRGNFPPRFSGLQFPNYSSELNVNALELDDSALYLCASSLVGSGSQADTQYFGPGTRLTVL.

The CDR3 nucleotides read TGTGCCAGCAGCGACGGACTAGCGATGTACAATGAGCAGTTCTTC. Protein sequence: CASSDGLAMYNEQFF. The V call is TRBV7-9, the J call TRBJ2-1; 9 nucleotides match TRBD2. The V and J ends lost 5 bases and 4 bases, in that order; junction bases with no gene match: 6. The germline CDR1 and CDR2 sequences are SEHNR and FQNEAQ (reference sequence). The CDR3 has 15 amino acids.